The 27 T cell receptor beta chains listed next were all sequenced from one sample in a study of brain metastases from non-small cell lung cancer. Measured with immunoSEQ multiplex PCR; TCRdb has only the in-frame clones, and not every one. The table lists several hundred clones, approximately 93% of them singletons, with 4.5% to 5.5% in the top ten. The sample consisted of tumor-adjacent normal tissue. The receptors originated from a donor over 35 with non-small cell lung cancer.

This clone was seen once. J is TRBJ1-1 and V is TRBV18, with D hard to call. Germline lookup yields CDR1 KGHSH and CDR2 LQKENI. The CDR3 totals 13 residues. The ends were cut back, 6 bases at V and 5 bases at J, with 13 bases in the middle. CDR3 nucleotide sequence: TGTGCCAGCTCCCCGACAATTATTACTGAAGCTTTCTTT. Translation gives CASSPTIITEAFF. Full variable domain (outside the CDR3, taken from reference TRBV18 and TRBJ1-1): NAGVMQNPRHLVRRRGQEARLRCSPMKGHSHVYWYRQLPEEGLKFMVYLQKENIIDESGMPKERFSAEFPKEGPSILRIQQVVRGDSAAYFCASSPTIITEAFFGQGTRLTVV.

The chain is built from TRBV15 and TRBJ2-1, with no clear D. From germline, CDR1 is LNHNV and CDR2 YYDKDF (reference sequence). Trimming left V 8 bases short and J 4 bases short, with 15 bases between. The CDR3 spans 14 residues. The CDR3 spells CATALPAAYNEQFF. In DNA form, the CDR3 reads TGTGCCACCGCCCTCCCCGCGGCTTACAATGAGCAGTTCTTC.

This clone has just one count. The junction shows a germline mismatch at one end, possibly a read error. The CDR3 coding sequence is TGTGCCAGCAGTGAATCGCGGATCTCTGGAAACATCATATATTTT. Amino acids: CASSESRISGNIIYF. The chain has TRBV6-1 and TRBJ1-3; D is uncertain. The CDR3 is 15 amino acids. Germline V CDR1 and CDR2: MNHNS, SASEGT.

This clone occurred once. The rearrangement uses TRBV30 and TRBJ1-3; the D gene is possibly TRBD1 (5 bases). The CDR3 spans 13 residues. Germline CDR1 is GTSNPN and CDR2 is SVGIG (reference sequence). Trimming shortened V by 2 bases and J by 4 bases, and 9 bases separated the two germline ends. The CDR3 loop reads CAWSTGEGNTIYF. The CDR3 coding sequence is TGTGCCTGGAGTACAGGAGAAGGAAACACCATATATTTT.

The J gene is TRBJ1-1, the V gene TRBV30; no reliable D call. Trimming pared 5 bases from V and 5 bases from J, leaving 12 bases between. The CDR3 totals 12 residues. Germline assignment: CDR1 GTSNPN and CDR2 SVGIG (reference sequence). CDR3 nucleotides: TGTGCCTGGGACTATGGAAGGACTGAAGCTTTCTTT. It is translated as CAWDYGRTEAFF.

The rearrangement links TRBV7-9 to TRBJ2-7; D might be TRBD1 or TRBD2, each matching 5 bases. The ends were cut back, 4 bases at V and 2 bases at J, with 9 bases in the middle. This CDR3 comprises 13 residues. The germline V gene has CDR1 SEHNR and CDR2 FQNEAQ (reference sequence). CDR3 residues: CASSWDLAYEQYF. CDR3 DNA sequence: TGTGCCAGCAGCTGGGACCTCGCCTACGAGCAGTACTTC.

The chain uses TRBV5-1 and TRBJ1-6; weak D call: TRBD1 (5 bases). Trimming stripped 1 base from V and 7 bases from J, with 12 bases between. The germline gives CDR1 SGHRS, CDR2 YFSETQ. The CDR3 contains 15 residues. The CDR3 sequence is CASSLWGIGNSPLHF. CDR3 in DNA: TGCGCCAGCAGCTTGTGGGGGATTGGGAATTCACCCCTCCACTTT.

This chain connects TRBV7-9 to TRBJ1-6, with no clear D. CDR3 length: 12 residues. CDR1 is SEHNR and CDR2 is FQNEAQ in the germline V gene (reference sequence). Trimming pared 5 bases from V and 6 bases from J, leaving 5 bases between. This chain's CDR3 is CASSRLNSPLHF. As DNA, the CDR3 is TGTGCCAGCAGCCGTCTTAATTCACCCCTCCACTTT.

The CDR3 nucleotides read TGTGCCAGCAGCTTCGGGACTCTTCGAGATACGCAGTATTTT. Protein sequence: CASSFGTLRDTQYF. This chain joins TRBV7-3 and TRBJ2-3, with D maybe TRBD2 (6 bases). CDR3 length equals 14 residues. The germline V gene encodes CDR1 SGHTA and CDR2 FQGTGA. V lost 3 bases and J 5 bases, leaving 12 bases between the germline ends.

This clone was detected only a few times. Here the CDR3 reads CASRTLSSGGTGELFF. The CDR3 region has the DNA TGTGCCAGCAGAACTCTATCTAGCGGGGGGACCGGGGAGCTGTTTTTT. The genes are TRBV28 and TRBJ2-2; 11 positions agree with TRBD2. CDR1 and CDR2 from the germline V gene are MDHEN and SYDVKM. CDR3 size: 16 residues. After removal of 6 bases from V and 5 bases from J, the junction contained 8 bases not matched to a gene.

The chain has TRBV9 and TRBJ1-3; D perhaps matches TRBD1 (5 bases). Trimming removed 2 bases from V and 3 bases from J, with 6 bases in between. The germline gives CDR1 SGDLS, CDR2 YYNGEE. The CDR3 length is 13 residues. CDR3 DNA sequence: TGTGCCAGCAGCGTCGGGGGTGGAAACACCATATATTTT. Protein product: CASSVGGGNTIYF.

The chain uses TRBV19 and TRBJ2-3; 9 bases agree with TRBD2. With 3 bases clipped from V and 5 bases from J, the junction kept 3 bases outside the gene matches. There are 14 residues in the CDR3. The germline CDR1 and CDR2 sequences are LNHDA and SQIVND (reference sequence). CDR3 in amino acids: CASSMTTSGDTQYF. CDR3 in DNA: TGTGCCAGTAGTATGACGACTAGCGGAGATACGCAGTATTTT.

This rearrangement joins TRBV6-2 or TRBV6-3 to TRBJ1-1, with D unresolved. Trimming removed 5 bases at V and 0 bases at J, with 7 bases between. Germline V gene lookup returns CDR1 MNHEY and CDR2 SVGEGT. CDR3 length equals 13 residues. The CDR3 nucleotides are TGTGCCAGCAGTCCAGACATGAACACTGAAGCTTTCTTT. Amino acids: CASSPDMNTEAFF.

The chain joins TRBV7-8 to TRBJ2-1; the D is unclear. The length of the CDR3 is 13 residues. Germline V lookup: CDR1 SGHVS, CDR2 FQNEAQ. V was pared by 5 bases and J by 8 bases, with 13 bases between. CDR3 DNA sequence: TGTGCCAGCAGCCCTCTGGGATGGCATGAGCAGTTCTTC. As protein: CASSPLGWHEQFF.

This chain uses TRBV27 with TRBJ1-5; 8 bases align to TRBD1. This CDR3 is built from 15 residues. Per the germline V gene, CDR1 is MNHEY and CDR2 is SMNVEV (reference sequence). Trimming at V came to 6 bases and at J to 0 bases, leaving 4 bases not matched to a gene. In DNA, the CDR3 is TGTGCCAGCAGATATGGGACAGGTAGCAATCAGCCCCAGCATTTT. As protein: CASRYGTGSNQPQHF.

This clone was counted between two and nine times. In DNA, the CDR3 is TGTGCCAGCAGCCTCAGGGGGAGCTTCTATGGCTACACCTTC. It yields the protein CASSLRGSFYGYTF. This chain joins TRBV5-4 and TRBJ1-2, with TRBD1 identical over 7 bases. V trimming: 4 bases; J trimming: 4 bases; junction bases outside the gene matches: 7. Germline V gene data show CDR1 as SGHNT and CDR2 as YYREEE (reference sequence). The CDR3 has 14 residues.

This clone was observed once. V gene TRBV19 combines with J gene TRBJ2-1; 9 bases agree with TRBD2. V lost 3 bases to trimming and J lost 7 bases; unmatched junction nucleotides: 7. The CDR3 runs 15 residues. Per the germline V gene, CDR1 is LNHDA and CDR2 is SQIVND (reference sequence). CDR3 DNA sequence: TGTGCCAGTAGTATGCGGGGGGGCTTTTTAAATGAGCAGTTCTTC. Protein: CASSMRGGFLNEQFF.

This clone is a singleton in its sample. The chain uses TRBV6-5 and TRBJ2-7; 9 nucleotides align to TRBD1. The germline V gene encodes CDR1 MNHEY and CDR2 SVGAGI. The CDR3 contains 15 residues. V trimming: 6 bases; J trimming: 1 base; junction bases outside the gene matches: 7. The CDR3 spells CASRHDRGGSYEQYF. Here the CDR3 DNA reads TGTGCCAGCAGGCACGACAGGGGGGGATCCTACGAGCAGTACTTC.

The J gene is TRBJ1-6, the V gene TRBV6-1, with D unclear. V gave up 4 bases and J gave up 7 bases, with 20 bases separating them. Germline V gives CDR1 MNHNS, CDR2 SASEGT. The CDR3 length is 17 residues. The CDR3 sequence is CASSATWVGMGNSPLHF. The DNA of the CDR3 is TGTGCCAGCAGTGCCACCTGGGTTGGCATGGGGAATTCACCCCTCCACTTT.

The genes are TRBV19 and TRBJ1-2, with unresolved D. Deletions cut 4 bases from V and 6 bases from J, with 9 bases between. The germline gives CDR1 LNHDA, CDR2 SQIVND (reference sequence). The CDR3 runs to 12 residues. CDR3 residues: CASSNNVNGYTF. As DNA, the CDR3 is TGTGCCAGTAGTAACAACGTAAATGGCTACACCTTC.

Written as DNA, the CDR3 is TGTGCCAGCCGACTTACGAGGCAAGAGACCCAGTACTTC. Its translation: CASRLTRQETQYF. The chain links TRBV12-1 to TRBJ2-5; the table's D call, TRBD2, has no DNA check behind it. TRBV12-1 is termed a pseudogene. This CDR3 has 13 amino acids.

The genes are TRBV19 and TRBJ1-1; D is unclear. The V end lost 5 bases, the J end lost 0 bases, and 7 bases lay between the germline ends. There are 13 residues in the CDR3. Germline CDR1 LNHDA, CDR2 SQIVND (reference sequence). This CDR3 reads CASSDRMNTEAFF. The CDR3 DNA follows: TGTGCCAGTAGTGATCGTATGAACACTGAAGCTTTCTTT.

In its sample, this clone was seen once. CDR3 coding DNA: TGTGCCAGCAGTTTAGGGAGCTCCTACGAGCAGTACTTC. The encoded protein is CASSLGSSYEQYF. V gene TRBV12-3 or TRBV12-4 combines with J gene TRBJ2-7; D is ambiguous. V lost 1 base to trimming and J lost 0 bases, with 4 bases between them. This CDR3 spans 13 amino acids.

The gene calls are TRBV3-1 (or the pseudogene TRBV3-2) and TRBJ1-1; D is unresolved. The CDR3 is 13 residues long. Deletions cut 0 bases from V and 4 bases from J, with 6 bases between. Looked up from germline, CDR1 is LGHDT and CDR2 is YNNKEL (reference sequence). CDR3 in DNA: TGTGCCAGCAGCCAAGATGGGGTCACTGAAGCTTTCTTT. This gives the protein CASSQDGVTEAFF.

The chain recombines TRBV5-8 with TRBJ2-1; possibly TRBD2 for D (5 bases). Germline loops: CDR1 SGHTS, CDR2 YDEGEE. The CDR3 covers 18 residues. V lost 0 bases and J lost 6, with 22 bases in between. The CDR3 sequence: CASSLGMLLPSHGNEQFF. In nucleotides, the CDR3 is TGTGCCAGCAGCTTGGGTATGCTCCTGCCTAGCCACGGCAATGAGCAGTTCTTC.

Here the CDR3 DNA reads TGTGCCAGCTCAACGGGACTAGCGGGGGGCACAGATACGCAGTATTTT. It yields the protein CASSTGLAGGTDTQYF. The chain couples TRBV18 to TRBJ2-3; 14 bases fit TRBD2. V shed 5 bases and J 1 base; nucleotides not matched to a gene: 2. This CDR3 contains 16 residues. Germline V gives CDR1 KGHSH, CDR2 LQKENI.

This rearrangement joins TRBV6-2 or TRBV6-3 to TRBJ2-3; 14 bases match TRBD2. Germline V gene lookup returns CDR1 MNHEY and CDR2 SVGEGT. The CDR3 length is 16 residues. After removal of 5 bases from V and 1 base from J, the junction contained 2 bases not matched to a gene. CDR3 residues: CASSQTSGGGTDTQYF. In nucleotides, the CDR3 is TGTGCCAGCAGTCAGACTAGCGGGGGGGGCACAGATACGCAGTATTTT.